One sample yielded the 17 T cell receptor beta chains listed below, sequenced in a study of long-term antiretroviral therapy in people with HIV (dated by TCRdb to 2021 to 2024). The immunoSEQ hsTCRB v3.0 assay was used at survey level resolution to sequence the TRB variable region. Here the immuneACCESS table is served through TCRdb, limited to in-frame sequences with V and J called. Missing clones are a known gap in these copies; in checked studies unresolved V genes cover under half, and the rest lacks a known reason. The sample table records about 27,000 clones; about four fifths of these occur just once. The ten biggest clones cover about 9.4% of the sample. Material: unsorted PBMCs, obtained 3 years after starting antiretroviral therapy. These receptors all come from a middle-aged man with HIV.

CDR3 DNA: TGTGCCAGCTCAAGGACTAGCGGGGGCTACGAGCAGTACTTC. This sequence encodes CASSRTSGGYEQYF. The chain employs TRBV18 and TRBJ2-7; 13 bases are shared with TRBD2. From germline, CDR1 is KGHSH and CDR2 LQKENI. The length of the CDR3 is 14 residues. J lost 3 bases, V lost 5 bases, and 1 base had no gene match.

The rearrangement links TRBV7-9 to TRBJ1-1; D gene ambiguous. V lost 10 bases and J 1 base, leaving 16 bases between the germline ends. The germline gives CDR1 SEHNR, CDR2 FQNEAQ (reference sequence). The CDR3 consists of 14 residues. The CDR3 region is CAIASMTANTEAFF. DNA for the CDR3: TGTGCCATCGCTTCCATGACGGCGAACACTGAAGCTTTCTTT.

The rearrangement links TRBV11-2 to TRBJ2-7; the match to TRBD2 covers 9 bases. The CDR3 extends over 14 amino acids. V trimming: 0 bases; J trimming: 7 bases; junction bases outside the gene matches: 4. CDR1 and CDR2 (germline): SGHAT, FQNNGV. CDR3 bases: TGTGCCAGCAGCTTAGAGCTGACTAGCGGAGAGCAGTACTTC. It yields the protein CASSLELTSGEQYF.

The CDR3 nucleotides are TGTGCCAGCAGCCAGAGTCCCGGGACTAGCGGGAGCACAGATACGCAGTATTTT. Translation: CASSQSPGTSGSTDTQYF. J is TRBJ2-3 and V is TRBV4-2, with TRBD2 matching over 12 bases. The CDR3 runs 18 residues. The germline V gene has CDR1 LGHNA and CDR2 YNFKEQ. V shed 3 bases, J shed 0 bases, and the junction held 7 bases outside the gene matches.

This clone has a handful of counts. The rearrangement links TRBV11-2 to TRBJ2-2, with no clear D. V was shortened by 5 bases and J by 2 bases, with 9 bases between the two germline ends. CDR3 length: 14 residues. Germline CDR1 reads SGHAT; CDR2 reads FQNNGV. Here the CDR3 DNA reads TGTGCCAGCAGCCGCAGAGGTAACACCGGGGAGCTGTTTTTT. It encodes CASSRRGNTGELFF. Full variable domain (rest looked up from reference TRBV11-2 and TRBJ2-2): EAGVAQSPRYKIIEKRQSVAFWCNPISGHATLYWYQQILGQGPKLLIQFQNNGVVDDSQLPKDRFSAERLKGVDSTLKIQPAKLEDSAVYLCASSRRGNTGELFFGEGSRLTVL.

The rearrangement uses TRBV18 and TRBJ2-5; D not certain. The CDR3 is made up of 13 amino acids. Germline-derived CDR1 and CDR2 are KGHSH and LQKENI. V gave up 4 bases and J gave up 1 base, with 7 bases separating them. CDR3 sequence: CASSQSLQETQYF. CDR3 nucleotides: TGTGCCAGCTCACAAAGCCTCCAAGAGACCCAGTACTTC.

The chain recombines TRBV7-6 with TRBJ1-6, with D hard to call. V lost 2 bases to trimming and J lost 13 bases, with 24 bases between them. Germline CDR1 reads SGHVS; CDR2 reads FNYEAQ. There are 17 residues in the CDR3. In DNA, the CDR3 is TGTGCCAGCAGCTTAAGTCCGGGCATGGGGATTTTTTTCCCCCTCCACTTT. Its translation is CASSLSPGMGIFFPLHF.

This clone was picked up one time. This chain uses TRBV18 with TRBJ1-6, with 7 bases identical to TRBD1. Germline-derived CDR1 and CDR2 are KGHSH and LQKENI. Germline trimming cut 5 bases from V and 5 bases from J; bases unmatched to any gene: 9. The CDR3 runs to 16 residues. The CDR3 coding sequence is TGTGCCAGCTCAGCCACCGGGACAGACAATAATTCACCCCTCCACTTT. Amino acid sequence: CASSATGTDNNSPLHF. Using reference TRBV18 and TRBJ1-6 for the parts outside the CDR3, the full variable domain is NAGVMQNPRHLVRRRGQEARLRCSPMKGHSHVYWYRQLPEEGLKFMVYLQKENIIDESGMPKERFSAEFPKEGPSILRIQQVVRGDSAAYFCASSATGTDNNSPLHFGNGTRLTVT.

As DNA, the CDR3 is TGTGCCAGCAGCTCCCGGAACAGGACAGGGGGGAACACTGAAGCTTTCTTT. It is translated as CASSSRNRTGGNTEAFF. This chain joins TRBV7-9 and TRBJ1-1, with TRBD1 matching over 10 bases. The CDR3 spans 17 residues. Trimming cost V 4 bases and J 1 base; bases outside gene matches: 9. Germline CDR1 is SEHNR and CDR2 is FQNEAQ (reference sequence). The variable domain in full, with the rest retrieved from reference TRBV7-9 and TRBJ1-1, is DTGVSQNPRHKITKRGQNVTFRCDPISEHNRLYWYRQTLGQGPEFLTYFQNEAQLEKSRLLSDRFSAERPKGSFSTLEIQRTEQGDSAMYLCASSSRNRTGGNTEAFFGQGTRLTVV.

The V call is TRBV21-1, the J call TRBJ1-2; TRBD1, the table's D call, lacks a check against the DNA. TRBV21-1 corresponds to a pseudogene. The CDR3 loop spans 15 amino acids. The CDR3 loop is CASSKGTGGVDGYTF. The DNA for the CDR3 is TGTGCCAGCAGCAAAGGGACAGGGGGCGTCGATGGCTACACCTTC.

J is TRBJ1-4 and V is TRBV11-2, with D perhaps matching TRBD1 (6 bases). Germline loops: CDR1 SGHAT, CDR2 FQNNGV. The CDR3 consists of 15 residues. Trimming removed 1 base at V and 6 bases at J, with 12 bases between. The DNA of the CDR3 is TGTGCCAGCAGCTTAGTTACAGGGCGGGATGAAAAACTGTTTTTT. Translating it yields CASSLVTGRDEKLFF.

This clone was detected only once. The V and J genes are TRBV28 and TRBJ2-2; no clear D. Germline lookup yields CDR1 MDHEN and CDR2 SYDVKM. The CDR3 spans 17 residues. Deletions cut 5 bases from V and 3 bases from J, with 19 bases between. DNA for the CDR3: TGTGCCAGCAGTCCCCTCACCCCCCTAGGTGACACCGGGGAGCTGTTTTTT. Translating it yields CASSPLTPLGDTGELFF.

This clone was picked up a small number of times. The V gene is TRBV29-1, the J gene TRBJ1-2; tentative D call: TRBD1 (6 bases). V gave up 6 bases and J gave up 3 bases, with 11 bases separating them. The CDR3 is 12 residues long. CDR1 is SQVTM and CDR2 is ANQGSEA in the germline V gene. CDR3 amino acids: CSVWDTYYGYTF. The CDR3 nucleotides read TGCAGCGTCTGGGACACCTACTATGGCTACACCTTC.

V gene TRBV6-5 combines with J gene TRBJ1-6; D is unresolved. This CDR3 contains 12 residues. Deletions cut 8 bases from V and 11 bases from J, with 13 bases between. Germline CDR1 reads MNHEY; CDR2 reads SVGAGI. This chain's CDR3 is CASRGAGAPLHF. The DNA of the CDR3 is TGTGCCAGCCGTGGCGCCGGAGCACCCCTCCACTTT.

The gene calls are TRBV5-1 and TRBJ2-7, with no clear D. CDR3 length: 13 amino acids. Trimming took 1 base from V and 0 from J, leaving 5 bases between them. The V gene's germline CDR1 is SGHRS and CDR2 YFSETQ. The CDR3 DNA reads as TGCGCCAGCAGCTTGTCCGTCTCCTACGAGCAGTACTTC. Translation gives CASSLSVSYEQYF.

The V call is TRBV10-3, the J call TRBJ1-4; D is unclear. V gave up 0 bases and J gave up 8 bases, with 13 bases separating them. The CDR3 spans 15 residues. Germline V gene lookup returns CDR1 ENHRY and CDR2 SYGVKD. The CDR3 bases are TGTGCCATCAGTGAGTCGCCCAGGAATGACGAAAAACTGTTTTTT. It encodes CAISESPRNDEKLFF.

The chain recombines TRBV5-1 with TRBJ2-1; a possible D gene is TRBD2 (5 bases). Germline-derived CDR1 and CDR2 are SGHRS and YFSETQ. V was pared by 3 bases and J by 0 bases, with 13 bases between. The CDR3 is made up of 16 amino acids. CDR3 sequence reads: CASSSPDRDSYNEQFF. CDR3 nucleotides: TGCGCCAGCAGCTCCCCCGACCGGGACTCCTACAATGAGCAGTTCTTC.